Each of the 27 T cell receptor beta chains below was sequenced from the same sample in a study of Ad26.COV2.S vaccination and SARS-CoV-2 variants. Profiled with immunoSEQ multiplex PCR; TCRdb holds only in-frame clones, not every one. The sample contains about 480,000 clones, roughly 89% of which appear only once. The treatment is: roughly 20 received Ad26.COV2.S at low or high dose, single or two shots; about 5 received placebo; per-sample allocation not given. Samples came from day 63 after the first vaccine or placebo injection. The specimen was peripheral blood, collected in a trial of Ad26.COV2.S vaccine versus placebo. All receptors derive from a person aged 18-60 years who received the Ad26.COV2.S COVID-19 vaccine or a placebo.

V is TRBV6-5 and J is TRBJ1-2, with D tentatively TRBD1 (5 bases). V was clipped by 5 bases and J by 2 bases, with 9 bases between them. This CDR3 has 13 amino acids. Germline V gives CDR1 MNHEY, CDR2 SVGAGI. CDR3 loop: CASSRGGNYGYTF. The CDR3 coding sequence is TGTGCCAGCAGTCGGGGGGGAAACTATGGCTACACCTTC.

CDR3 residues: CASSLGGTANYGYTF. The CDR3 DNA reads TGTGCCAGCAGTTTGGGGGGGACAGCTAACTATGGCTACACCTTC. The V and J genes are TRBV27 and TRBJ1-2, with 7 bases matching TRBD1. Germline V gene data show CDR1 as MNHEY and CDR2 as SMNVEV (reference sequence). The CDR3 contains 15 residues. V was pared by 3 bases and J by 0 bases, with 4 bases of the junction left unmatched.

This clone occurred once. The CDR3 DNA reads TGTGCCAGCAGGGGGACTAGCGCGCAGTATTTT. Translating gives CASRGTSAQYF. This chain links TRBV28 with TRBJ2-3, with TRBD2 matching over 10 bases. V shed 6 bases and J 10 bases; nucleotides not matched to a gene: 1. The V gene's germline CDR1 is MDHEN and CDR2 SYDVKM. The CDR3 runs 11 residues.

The V and J genes are TRBV6-5 and TRBJ1-6, with D possibly TRBD1 on 5 matching bases. The CDR3 spans 14 residues. Germline values: CDR1 MNHEY, CDR2 SVGAGI. Trimming stripped 5 bases from V and 7 bases from J, with 12 bases between. In nucleotides, the CDR3 is TGTGCCAGCAGTACGACAGCAGAGAATTCACCCCTCCACTTT. This sequence encodes CASSTTAENSPLHF.

The chain recombines TRBV10-3 with TRBJ2-1, with D maybe TRBD1 (5 bases). CDR1 ENHRY and CDR2 SYGVKD come from the germline V gene. CDR3 length: 14 amino acids. V was trimmed by 5 bases and J by 10 bases, leaving 18 bases between them. In DNA, the CDR3 is TGTGCCATCAGTCCCTCCCTAGGCCCAGGGGAGCAGTTCTTC. Amino acid sequence: CAISPSLGPGEQFF.

The chain has TRBV5-1 and TRBJ2-1, with 9 bases lining up with TRBD2. With 2 bases clipped from V and 2 bases from J, the junction kept 2 bases outside the gene matches. This CDR3 is built from 15 residues. The germline V gene has CDR1 SGHRS and CDR2 YFSETQ. The CDR3 loop is CASSFSGRPYNEQFF. DNA of the CDR3: TGCGCCAGCAGCTTTAGCGGGAGACCCTACAATGAGCAGTTCTTC.

The rearrangement joins TRBV19 to TRBJ2-1; TRBD2 might be the D (5 bases). This CDR3 is 15 amino acids long. Trimming shortened V by 6 bases and J by 0 bases, and 12 bases separated the two germline ends. CDR1 and CDR2 from the germline V gene are LNHDA and SQIVND (reference sequence). In DNA, the CDR3 is TGTGCCAGTAGGTTGGACTTGAGCTCCTACAATGAGCAGTTCTTC. This codes for CASRLDLSSYNEQFF.

The gene calls are TRBV30 and TRBJ1-2; 10 bases line up with TRBD1. Looked up from germline, CDR1 is GTSNPN and CDR2 is SVGIG (reference sequence). J gave up 4 bases and V 4 bases, and 6 bases lay outside the gene matches. This CDR3 contains 14 residues. This chain's CDR3 is CAWKRDRGRYGYTF. The CDR3 DNA is TGTGCCTGGAAAAGGGACAGGGGCCGCTATGGCTACACCTTC.

In this sample, this clone turned up a few times. The chain carries TRBV28 and TRBJ2-5, with D possibly TRBD2 on 5 matching bases. The germline CDR1 and CDR2 sequences are MDHEN and SYDVKM. CDR3 length equals 14 residues. V lost 5 bases and J 4 bases, leaving 14 bases between the germline ends. CDR3 protein: CASSPPGSPETQYF. The DNA of the CDR3 is TGTGCCAGCAGTCCACCGGGGAGTCCAGAGACCCAGTACTTC.

In this sample, this clone turned up a few times. The chain carries TRBV6-4 and TRBJ1-1; perhaps TRBD1 as D (6 bases). V lost 3 bases, J lost 1 base, and 9 bases lay in between. There are 14 residues in the CDR3. Germline V gene data show CDR1 as MRHNA and CDR2 as SNTAGT. The CDR3 DNA is TGTGCCAGCAGTGAAGGGGGAGGGAACACTGAAGCTTTCTTT. Its translation is CASSEGGGNTEAFF.

V usage is TRBV6-5 and J usage is TRBJ1-1; D is unclear. The V gene lost 6 bases and the J gene lost 4 bases, with 9 bases spanning the gap. The CDR3 runs to 12 residues. Germline loops: CDR1 MNHEY, CDR2 SVGAGI. The CDR3 region is CASRNSITEAFF. The CDR3 DNA follows: TGTGCCAGCAGGAACAGTATCACTGAAGCTTTCTTT.

The V gene is TRBV19, the J gene TRBJ1-5; D is uncertain. The CDR3 covers 14 residues. Trimming pared 8 bases from V and 9 bases from J, leaving 20 bases between. CDR1 LNHDA and CDR2 SQIVND come from the germline V gene (reference sequence). The CDR3 sequence: CASHLGLPHSPQHF. In DNA, the CDR3 is TGTGCCAGTCACCTGGGTCTACCTCACTCGCCCCAGCATTTT.

This clone was found once. This sequence joins TRBV7-8 and TRBJ2-7; TRBD2 matches at 8 bases. This CDR3 has 15 residues. Per germline, CDR1 SGHVS and CDR2 FQNEAQ. The trim removed 3 bases at V and 2 bases at J, leaving 6 bases unmatched. The CDR3 nucleotides are TGTGCCAGCAGCTTGGGGCTAGCGGGCACCTACGAGCAGTACTTC. This sequence encodes CASSLGLAGTYEQYF.

This clone has more than one count but fewer than ten. CDR3 sequence reads: CASGQAGGRTGELFF. As DNA, the CDR3 is TGTGCCAGCGGACAAGCGGGAGGGCGGACCGGGGAGCTGTTTTTT. The chain carries TRBV5-6 and TRBJ2-2, with 10 nucleotides matching TRBD2. Per germline, CDR1 SGHDT and CDR2 YYEEEE. V dropped 7 bases and J dropped 5; count of bases not matched to a gene: 8. This CDR3 comprises 15 residues.

The chain recombines TRBV6-5 with TRBJ1-1; D is unclear. CDR3 length: 12 residues. Germline CDR1 and CDR2: MNHEY and SVGAGI. Trimming cost V 5 bases and J 8 bases, with 12 bases left between them. In nucleotides, the CDR3 is TGTGCCAGCAGTCCAGGTTTGACCGAAGCTTTCTTT. Protein product: CASSPGLTEAFF.

This sequence joins TRBV7-3 and TRBJ2-2, with 7 bases aligning to TRBD2. Germline V lookup: CDR1 SGHTA, CDR2 FQGTGA. The CDR3 is 14 amino acids. The V segment lost 5 bases and the J segment 4 bases; nucleotides outside the gene matches: 4. CDR3 sequence: CASSPWTSTGELFF. Here the CDR3 DNA reads TGTGCCAGCAGCCCGTGGACTAGCACCGGGGAGCTGTTTTTT. Variable domain in full (rest from reference TRBV7-3 and TRBJ2-2): GAGVSQTPSNKVTEKGKYVELRCDPISGHTALYWYRQSLGQGPEFLIYFQGTGAADDSGLPNDRFFAVRPEGSVSTLKIQRTERGDSAVYLCASSPWTSTGELFFGEGSRLTVL.

This clone has just one count. The CDR3, as DNA: TGTGCCAGCAGCTACGGACAGAGAAACATTCAGTACTTC. Amino acids: CASSYGQRNIQYF. The V call is TRBV5-4, the J call TRBJ2-4; D possibly corresponds to TRBD1 (6 bases). V lost 3 bases, J lost 6 bases, and 10 bases lay in between. Germline-derived CDR1 and CDR2 are SGHNT and YYREEE (reference sequence). This CDR3 has 13 residues. Supplemented by reference TRBV5-4 and TRBJ2-4, the full variable domain reads ETGVTQSPTHLIKTRGQQVTLRCSSQSGHNTVSWYQQALGQGPQFIFQYYREEENGRGNFPPRFSGLQFPNYSSELNVNALELDDSALYLCASSYGQRNIQYFGAGTRLSVL.

This clone has only one observation. The chain uses TRBV9 and TRBJ2-1, with D possibly being TRBD2 (6 bases). The CDR3 length is 14 residues. In germline, CDR1 is SGDLS, CDR2 YYNGEE. V lost 4 bases to trimming and J lost 5 bases, with 13 bases between them. For the CDR3, the DNA is TGTGCCAGCAGCCCGAGACTAGAGAACAATGAGCAGTTCTTC. This encodes CASSPRLENNEQFF. Using reference TRBV9 and TRBJ2-1 for the parts outside the CDR3, the full variable domain is DSGVTQTPKHLITATGQRVTLRCSPRSGDLSVYWYQQSLDQGLQFLIQYYNGEERAKGNILERFSAQQFPDLHSELNLSSLELGDSALYFCASSPRLENNEQFFGPGTRLTVL.

The chain recombines TRBV10-2 with TRBJ2-1; 14 bases align to TRBD2. This CDR3 has 18 residues. The V gene end was trimmed by 9 bases and the J gene end by 5 bases; junction bases not matched to a gene: 15. Germline V gene sequence: CDR1 WSHSY, CDR2 SAAADI. As DNA, the CDR3 is TGCGCCAGGACGACTAGCGGGAGGGCCGGGGTAGAGGACAATGAGCAGTTCTTC. The encoded protein is CARTTSGRAGVEDNEQFF.

This clone came up a few times. CDR3 in DNA: TGTGCCAGCAGTTTCCTCCGGGGTTACGAGCAGTACTTC. This sequence encodes CASSFLRGYEQYF. This chain links TRBV27 with TRBJ2-7; D perhaps matches TRBD2 (5 bases). Germline CDR1 and CDR2: MNHEY and SMNVEV (reference sequence). Trimming pared 3 bases from V and 4 bases from J, leaving 10 bases between. The CDR3 has 13 residues.

The chain carries TRBV27 and TRBJ2-7; D perhaps matches TRBD2 (5 bases). V was pared by 3 bases and J by 5 bases, with 11 bases between. The CDR3 extends over 13 amino acids. Germline CDR1 reads MNHEY; CDR2 reads SMNVEV (reference sequence). Here the CDR3 reads CASSFVRGNEQYF. CDR3 nucleotide sequence: TGTGCCAGCAGTTTTGTAAGAGGGAACGAGCAGTACTTC.

This sequence joins TRBV5-4 and TRBJ2-7, with 10 positions matching TRBD2. With 4 bases clipped from V and 7 bases from J, the junction kept 11 bases outside the gene matches. This CDR3 region has 15 residues. CDR1 is SGHNT, CDR2 YYREEE, per germline (reference sequence). DNA of the CDR3: TGTGCCAGCAGCCCCGGGGGAGCGGGAGGGAGGGAGCAGTACTTC. Its protein product is CASSPGGAGGREQYF.

The chain couples TRBV30 to TRBJ2-2, with D perhaps being TRBD1 or TRBD2 (6 bases each). CDR1 is GTSNPN and CDR2 is SVGIG in the germline V gene (reference sequence). CDR3 length: 14 amino acids. Between the trimmed V and J ends, which lost 6 bases and 6 bases, there was a span of 17 bases. CDR3 protein: CACTEKGGAGELFF. The CDR3 nucleotides read TGTGCCTGCACCGAGAAGGGGGGCGCCGGGGAGCTGTTTTTT. Complete variable domain (other parts from reference TRBV30 and TRBJ2-2): SQTIHQWPATLVQPVGSPLSLECTVEGTSNPNLYWYRQAAGRGLQLLFYSVGIGQISSEVPQNLSASRPQDRQFILSSKKLLLSDSGFYLCACTEKGGAGELFFGEGSRLTVL.

The chain carries TRBV21-1 and TRBJ2-5; TRBD2, as called in the table, went unchecked against the DNA. TRBV21-1 is tagged as a pseudogene. This CDR3 is built from 14 residues. The CDR3 here is CASADGSSQETQYF. In DNA, the CDR3 is TGTGCCAGCGCCGACGGGAGTAGTCAAGAGACCCAGTACTTC.

The chain uses TRBV28 and TRBJ2-6, with a tentative D call TRBD1 (5 bases). The CDR3 consists of 17 residues. Trimming removed 3 bases at V and 0 bases at J, with 12 bases between. CDR1 and CDR2 (germline): MDHEN, SYDVKM. The CDR3 DNA sequence: TGTGCCAGCAGTTTTATAGGGGCGCGCTCTGGGGCCAACGTCCTGACTTTC. Encoded protein: CASSFIGARSGANVLTF.

Comments on this clone: Other DNA sequences within the sample encode an identical CDR3. This chain links TRBV27 with TRBJ1-1; D not certain. V gave up 0 bases and J gave up 4 bases, with 6 bases separating them. There are 13 residues in the CDR3. Per the germline V gene, CDR1 is MNHEY and CDR2 is SMNVEV (reference sequence). CDR3 protein: CASSLSGSTEAFF. CDR3 sequence (DNA): TGTGCCAGCAGTTTATCGGGTAGCACTGAAGCTTTCTTT.

The V gene is TRBV5-1, the J gene TRBJ1-1; D not resolved. Germline V gene data show CDR1 as SGHRS and CDR2 as YFSETQ. CDR3 length equals 14 residues. V was cut by 1 base and J by 5 bases, with 12 bases left in between. CDR3 DNA sequence: TGCGCCAGCAGCTTGTGGCGGGCGCGGACTGAAGCTTTCTTT. As protein: CASSLWRARTEAFF.